The present TCR beta chain was sequenced within a study of naive and memory T cell subsets. Two oligonucleotides, mixed equimolar, formed the beta constant-region primer covering TRBC1 and TRBC2. Four rounds of PCR amplified the ligated cDNA using nested alpha and beta constant-region primers plus SP2. TCRdb used MiXCR to reprocess the UMI-ligation and nested PCR reads, holding one entry per CDR3 protein. The sample records 80,000 or so distinct CDR3 sequences, roughly 9.2% being singletons. This clonotype was seen many times. With 7 bases removed from V and 2 bases from J, the gap between germline ends came to 12 bases. Germline loops: CDR1 MNHEY, CDR2 SMNVEV (reference sequence). This CDR3 has 14 amino acids.

The sequencing input was naive CD8+ T cells from blood. This sequence joins TRBV27 and TRBJ2-1, with D maybe TRBD2 (5 bases). This sequence was found in a human donor in good health. This CDR3 reads CASKLGGPYNEQFF. The CDR3 bases are TGTGCCAGCAAGCTGGGCGGGCCCTACAATGAGCAGTTCTTC.